Shown below are 4 T cell receptor beta chains from a single sample sequenced in a study of blood T cell repertoires in COVID-19. Produced via immunoSEQ multiplex PCR; TCRdb's table is partial and in-frame only. The table has around 94,000 clones, 85% seen once. Sequencing was done on a sample of peripheral blood. Source of these receptors: a man aged 50 or older with acute or convalescent COVID-19.

The rearrangement joins TRBV28 to TRBJ2-2, with a weak D call TRBD1 (5 bases). Germline V gives CDR1 MDHEN, CDR2 SYDVKM. The V gene lost 4 bases and the J gene lost 7 bases, with 10 bases spanning the gap. CDR3 length: 13 amino acids. The CDR3 region is CASSYLDSGELFF. The CDR3 nucleotides are TGTGCCAGCAGTTACCTAGACAGCGGGGAGCTGTTTTTT.

This clone was observed once. The chain employs TRBV7-6 and TRBJ1-6; D is unresolved. Trimming cost V 2 bases and J 5 bases, with 10 bases left between them. Germline CDR1 reads SGHVS; CDR2 reads FNYEAQ. The CDR3 totals 15 residues. CDR3: CASSLQAANNSPLHF. The CDR3 region has the DNA TGTGCCAGCAGCTTACAGGCAGCAAATAATTCACCCCTCCACTTT.

The sample holds a few counts of this clone. The genes are TRBV5-6 and TRBJ1-3; 10 bases match TRBD1. V was clipped by 2 bases and J by 2 bases; unmatched bases: 4. Germline V gives CDR1 SGHDT, CDR2 YYEEEE. The CDR3 runs to 16 residues. The CDR3 region has the DNA TGTGCCAGCAGCTTTCTAGGACAGGGGGCTGGAAACACCATATATTTT. This gives the protein CASSFLGQGAGNTIYF. Supplemented by reference TRBV5-6 and TRBJ1-3, the full variable domain reads DAGVTQSPTHLIKTRGQQVTLRCSPKSGHDTVSWYQQALGQGPQFIFQYYEEEERQRGNFPDRFSGHQFPNYSSELNVNALLLGDSALYLCASSFLGQGAGNTIYFGEGSWLTVV.

The chain couples TRBV7-2 to TRBJ1-1, with unresolved D. This CDR3 comprises 14 residues. CDR1 is SGHTA, CDR2 FQGNSA, per germline. V was cut by 4 bases and J by 5 bases, with 14 bases left in between. The CDR3 sequence is CASSSGWETTEAFF. The CDR3 DNA reads as TGTGCCAGCAGCTCGGGGTGGGAGACGACTGAAGCTTTCTTT. Combining the CDR3 with reference TRBV7-2 and TRBJ1-1 gives the whole variable domain GAGVSQSPSNKVTEKGKDVELRCDPISGHTALYWYRQSLGQGLEFLIYFQGNSAPDKSGLPSDRFSAERTGGSVSTLTIQRTQQEDSAVYLCASSSGWETTEAFFGQGTRLTVV.